The 22 T cell receptor beta chains below come from one sample, sequenced in a study of pediatric ulcerative colitis. One to two pinch biopsies were taken from the rectum during colonoscopy. Data came from immunoSEQ multiplex PCR; TCRdb stores just in-frame clones and leaves some out. The sample records 40,000 to 55,000 clones, around 78% being singletons. The sequencing sample was made of gut tissue. The source of these receptors is a girl between 5 and 17 years old with moderate ulcerative colitis.

The gene calls are TRBV18 and TRBJ1-2; possible D gene TRBD1, 5 bases. Trimming took off 8 bases at V and 4 bases at J, with 17 bases between the two ends. Germline CDR1 is KGHSH and CDR2 is LQKENI. This CDR3 is built from 14 residues. The CDR3 loop reads CASKSNGGTYGYTF. The CDR3 coding sequence is TGTGCCAGCAAATCCAACGGGGGAACCTATGGCTACACCTTC.

The sample holds a few counts of this clone. The J gene is TRBJ2-2, the V gene TRBV5-4; D perhaps matches TRBD2 (7 bases). V lost 6 bases and J 5 bases, leaving 17 bases between the germline ends. The CDR3 contains 15 residues. CDR1 is SGHNT, CDR2 YYREEE, per germline (reference sequence). CDR3 in amino acids: CASTLGGQGTGELFF. CDR3 nucleotide sequence: TGTGCCAGCACCCTGGGGGGGCAGGGGACCGGGGAGCTGTTTTTT.

This sequence joins TRBV5-4 and TRBJ1-3; maybe TRBD1 (6 bases). V dropped 4 bases and J dropped 4 bases, with 12 bases sitting between them. Germline CDR1 reads SGHNT; CDR2 reads YYREEE (reference sequence). This CDR3 spans 14 amino acids. The CDR3 DNA sequence: TGTGCCAGCAGCCAGGACAGCTCGGGAAACACCATATATTTT. This translates into CASSQDSSGNTIYF.

The J gene is TRBJ1-2, the V gene TRBV30; D gene unclear. The CDR3 extends over 14 amino acids. The germline V and J ends were trimmed by 4 bases and 4 bases, with 16 bases remaining between them. Germline V gene lookup returns CDR1 GTSNPN and CDR2 SVGIG (reference sequence). DNA for the CDR3: TGTGCCTGGACCATGGACCGATATTTCTATGGCTACACCTTC. Amino acid sequence: CAWTMDRYFYGYTF. Drawing the rest from reference TRBV30 and TRBJ1-2, the complete variable domain is SQTIHQWPATLVQPVGSPLSLECTVEGTSNPNLYWYRQAAGRGLQLLFYSVGIGQISSEVPQNLSASRPQDRQFILSSKKLLLSDSGFYLCAWTMDRYFYGYTFGSGTRLTVV.

The chain joins TRBV5-6 to TRBJ2-7, with D perhaps TRBD2 (5 bases). Per the germline V gene, CDR1 is SGHDT and CDR2 is YYEEEE. CDR3 length equals 13 residues. V was clipped by 2 bases and J by 3 bases, with 9 bases between them. The CDR3 reads CASSLGGLYEQYF. In DNA form, the CDR3 reads TGTGCCAGCAGCTTAGGAGGACTCTACGAGCAGTACTTC.

The V and J genes are TRBV19 and TRBJ2-2; 8 bases fit TRBD2. CDR1 LNHDA and CDR2 SQIVND come from the germline V gene (reference sequence). After removal of 1 base from V and 3 bases from J, the junction contained 4 bases not matched to a gene. This CDR3 is 16 amino acids long. The CDR3 DNA follows: TGTGCCAGTAGTATAGGTGCGGGAGGTTACACCGGGGAGCTGTTTTTT. Its protein product is CASSIGAGGYTGELFF.

By proportion, this clone is medium-sized (0.01 to 0.1%). The germline gene is not matched at one end of the junction; a read error may be the cause. J is TRBJ1-2 and V is TRBV27, with D uncertain. Per germline, CDR1 MNHEY and CDR2 SMNVEV (reference sequence). CDR3 length equals 12 residues. CDR3 loop: CPRRDVGYGYTF. The CDR3 coding sequence is TGCCCCAGGCGGGATGTGGGCTATGGCTACACCTTC.

V and J are TRBV6-5 and TRBJ2-5, with a weak D call TRBD2 (6 bases). The CDR3 runs 14 residues. The germline V gene has CDR1 MNHEY and CDR2 SVGAGI. V lost 5 bases and J 7 bases, leaving 17 bases between the germline ends. The CDR3 protein is CASSPELGGGTQYF. CDR3 DNA: TGTGCCAGCAGTCCCGAGCTTGGGGGAGGGACCCAGTACTTC.

This clone was observed a few times. The CDR3 DNA follows: TGCGCCAGCAGCTTGTGGGTGAACACTGAAGCTTTCTTT. It translates to CASSLWVNTEAFF. V gene TRBV5-1 combines with J gene TRBJ1-1, with D unresolved. With 1 base removed from V and 0 bases from J, the gap between germline ends came to 4 bases. Germline V gene sequence: CDR1 SGHRS, CDR2 YFSETQ. The CDR3 length is 13 residues. Variable domain in full (rest from reference TRBV5-1 and TRBJ1-1): KAGVTQTPRYLIKTRGQQVTLSCSPISGHRSVSWYQQTPGQGLQFLFEYFSETQRNKGNFPGRFSGRQFSNSRSEMNVSTLELGDSALYLCASSLWVNTEAFFGQGTRLTVV.

The V call is TRBV7-2, the J call TRBJ1-2; 8 nucleotides align to TRBD1. CDR1 and CDR2 from the germline V gene are SGHTA and FQGNSA. With 4 bases clipped from V and 1 base from J, the junction kept 5 bases outside the gene matches. CDR3 length: 15 residues. CDR3 protein: CASSSQGAGNYGYTF. As DNA, the CDR3 is TGTGCCAGCAGCTCCCAGGGGGCTGGTAACTATGGCTACACCTTC.

This sequence joins TRBV7-2 and TRBJ1-2; 10 bases align to TRBD1. Germline trimming cut 7 bases from V and 5 bases from J; bases unmatched to any gene: 7. This CDR3 is 14 amino acids long. CDR1 is SGHTA, CDR2 FQGNSA, per germline. In DNA, the CDR3 is TGTGCCAGCAACCCCCGGACAGGGGGGTATGGCTACACCTTC. As protein: CASNPRTGGYGYTF.

The chain employs TRBV10-2 and TRBJ2-7; 9 bases are a match to TRBD1. The length of the CDR3 is 14 residues. V was clipped by 8 bases and J by 5 bases; unmatched bases: 10. Germline V CDR1 and CDR2: WSHSY, SAAADI. The CDR3 region is CASGGRDRVHEQYF. The CDR3 nucleotides are TGCGCCAGCGGAGGCCGGGACAGGGTTCACGAGCAGTACTTC.

This chain links TRBV30 with TRBJ2-3; D is ambiguous. The germline gives CDR1 GTSNPN, CDR2 SVGIG (reference sequence). Deletions cut 3 bases from V and 1 base from J, with 11 bases between. CDR3 size: 14 residues. DNA of the CDR3: TGTGCCTGGAGCCGACACCCCGGCACAGATACGCAGTATTTT. Translating it yields CAWSRHPGTDTQYF.

This clone has only a few counts. The gene calls are TRBV2 and TRBJ2-1; 8 bases are a match to TRBD1. V shed 6 bases, J shed 8 bases, and the junction held 9 bases outside the gene matches. Germline V CDR1 and CDR2: SNHLY, FYNNEI. This CDR3 comprises 14 residues. This CDR3 reads CASSRRTGWDEQFF. For the CDR3, the DNA is TGTGCCAGCAGCCGGCGGACAGGGTGGGATGAGCAGTTCTTC.

The rearrangement uses TRBV6-1 and TRBJ2-7; no clear D gene. Trimming left V 6 bases short and J 2 bases short, with 11 bases between. The CDR3 sequence is 13 residues long. Germline CDR1 MNHNS, CDR2 SASEGT. CDR3 loop: CASRGQATYEQYF. The CDR3 DNA reads as TGTGCCAGCAGAGGGCAAGCCACCTACGAGCAGTACTTC.

The V gene is TRBV19, the J gene TRBJ1-4; 9 nucleotides align to TRBD1. Germline-derived CDR1 and CDR2 are LNHDA and SQIVND (reference sequence). The CDR3 runs to 16 residues. V shed 6 bases and J 6 bases; nucleotides not matched to a gene: 11. The CDR3, as DNA: TGTGCCAGTAGCATATTCGCGGGACAGGGTTATGAAAAACTGTTTTTT. This gives the protein CASSIFAGQGYEKLFF.

This rearrangement joins TRBV19 to TRBJ2-2, with D possibly being TRBD2 (6 bases). From germline, CDR1 is LNHDA and CDR2 SQIVND (reference sequence). The V and J ends lost 5 bases and 3 bases respectively, with 16 bases between them. The CDR3 contains 16 residues. The CDR3 nucleotides are TGTGCCAGTAGTGCCAGAGCGGGCACGGACACCGGGGAGCTGTTTTTT. This translates into CASSARAGTDTGELFF.

The chain combines TRBV11-2 with TRBJ2-7; D may be TRBD1 (6 bases). Trimming left V 7 bases short and J 4 bases short, with 20 bases between. From germline, CDR1 is SGHAT and CDR2 FQNNGV. This CDR3 has 15 residues. CDR3 sequence: CASNDLGRDNYEQYF. The CDR3 DNA reads as TGTGCCAGCAACGACTTGGGAAGGGACAATTACGAGCAGTACTTC. The full variable domain, its missing parts supplied by reference TRBV11-2 and TRBJ2-7, is EAGVAQSPRYKIIEKRQSVAFWCNPISGHATLYWYQQILGQGPKLLIQFQNNGVVDDSQLPKDRFSAERLKGVDSTLKIQPAKLEDSAVYLCASNDLGRDNYEQYFGPGTRLTVT.

J is TRBJ2-5 and V is TRBV2; 9 bases are a match to TRBD2. Trimming at V came to 5 bases and at J to 2 bases, leaving 6 bases not matched to a gene. Germline loops: CDR1 SNHLY, CDR2 FYNNEI. The CDR3 consists of 15 residues. The CDR3 reads CASSSAGGHQETQYF. As DNA, the CDR3 is TGTGCCAGCAGTTCAGCGGGGGGCCATCAAGAGACCCAGTACTTC.

V usage is TRBV6-1 and J usage is TRBJ1-2, with 8 bases matching TRBD1. From germline, CDR1 is MNHNS and CDR2 SASEGT. This CDR3 has 15 amino acids. With V trimmed by 1 base and J by 8 bases, 9 bases remained unmatched. The CDR3 DNA sequence: TGTGCCAGCAGTGAAGTCTTTAGGACAGGGTACGGCTACACCTTC. Protein sequence: CASSEVFRTGYGYTF.

J is TRBJ2-1 and V is TRBV15, with D perhaps TRBD1 (6 bases). Germline CDR1 and CDR2: LNHNV and YYDKDF (reference sequence). The V and J ends lost 0 bases and 15 bases respectively, with 18 bases between them. The CDR3 is made up of 14 amino acids. The CDR3 protein is CATSRDLGTGFPFF. As DNA, the CDR3 is TGTGCCACCAGCAGAGATTTAGGAACAGGGTTCCCGTTCTTC.

V and J are TRBV7-3 and TRBJ1-2; no clear D gene. Germline CDR1 reads SGHTA; CDR2 reads FQGTGA. The ends were cut back, 3 bases at V and 5 bases at J, with 7 bases in the middle. CDR3 length equals 12 residues. The DNA for the CDR3 is TGTGCCAGCAGCTTGGGCGGATATGGCTACACCTTC. It specifies CASSLGGYGYTF.